Following are 10 T cell receptor beta chains from one sample sequenced in a study of human T cells and chemical hapten exposure. Each CDR3 protein gets one entry after TCRdb re-called the RACE reads with MiXCR. The table has under 110,000 distinct CDR3 sequences, 12% seen once. Time point specified: pre-sensitization, week 0. Treatment: therapeutic diphenylcyclopropenone sensitization with weekly scalp DPC. The specimen comprised whole blood, sampled in connection with sensitization to the hapten diphenylcyclopropenone (DPC). The receptors come from a woman aged 45-65 years with alopecia areata. Some clones in this sample may be carry-over from other donors' samples.

V usage is TRBV28 and J usage is TRBJ1-2; no clear D gene. Germline V gene data show CDR1 as MDHEN and CDR2 as SYDVKM. V gave up 5 bases and J gave up 9 bases, with 25 bases separating them. The length of the CDR3 is 16 residues. CDR3 in DNA: TGTGCCAGCAGTACGCTAAGTTTATCTTTGGGAGGGAGCTACACCTTC. Amino acid sequence: CASSTLSLSLGGSYTF.

The chain carries TRBV28 and TRBJ2-3; a possible D gene is TRBD1 (5 bases). Per the germline V gene, CDR1 is MDHEN and CDR2 is SYDVKM. V was shortened by 6 bases and J by 4 bases, with 11 bases between the two germline ends. The CDR3 runs to 13 residues. The CDR3 region is CASSQDSPDTQYF. Written as DNA, the CDR3 is TGTGCCAGCAGCCAAGACAGCCCAGATACGCAGTATTTT.

As concerns this clonotype: The junction departs from germline at one end; a sequencing error may be responsible. The chain joins TRBV3-1 to TRBJ2-2; TRBD2 matches 13 bases. CDR1 and CDR2 (germline): LGHDT, YNNKEL (reference sequence). The CDR3 is made up of 16 amino acids. CDR3 sequence (DNA): TGTGTCAGCAGCCAGACTAGCGGGAGGTCCGCCGGGGAGCTGTTTTTT. Translated: CVSSQTSGRSAGELFF. Together with reference TRBV3-1 and TRBJ2-2, the CDR3 gives the full variable domain: DTAVSQTPKYLVTQMGNDKSIKCEQNLGHDTMYWYKQDSKKFLKIMFSYNNKELIINETVPNRFSPKSPDKAHLNLHINSLELGDSAVYFCVSSQTSGRSAGELFFGEGSRLTVL.

The chain carries TRBV11-1 and TRBJ2-1; D uncertain. The CDR3 covers 13 residues. CDR1 and CDR2 from the germline V gene are SGHAT and FQDESV (reference sequence). Trimming removed 5 bases from V and 9 bases from J, with 14 bases in between. The CDR3: CASSATYMGEQFF. The DNA for the CDR3 is TGTGCCAGCAGCGCCACGTACATGGGTGAGCAGTTCTTC.

This clonotype showed up many times. The V call is TRBV5-1, the J call TRBJ1-1; D gene ambiguous. Germline assignment: CDR1 SGHRS and CDR2 YFSETQ. The V end was cut by 3 bases, the J end by 5 bases, with 11 bases between. The CDR3 runs 13 residues. The CDR3 here is CASSSDSGTEAFF. In DNA form, the CDR3 reads TGCGCCAGCAGCTCGGATAGTGGGACTGAAGCTTTCTTT.

This clonotype was found a few times. The chain recombines TRBV7-2 with TRBJ1-1, with a weak D call TRBD1 (5 bases). V gave up 5 bases and J gave up 2 bases, with 18 bases separating them. CDR3 length equals 16 residues. CDR1 is SGHTA, CDR2 FQGNSA, per germline. CDR3 region: CASSEGLTLSNTEAFF. CDR3 bases: TGTGCCAGCAGCGAGGGACTGACCCTATCCAACACTGAAGCTTTCTTT.

This clonotype was observed a handful of times. V usage is TRBV11-2 and J usage is TRBJ2-4; 9 positions match TRBD2. The V gene end was trimmed by 5 bases and the J gene end by 1 base; junction bases not matched to a gene: 9. The CDR3 runs to 17 residues. Germline V gene lookup returns CDR1 SGHAT and CDR2 FQNNGV. This CDR3 reads CASSDISGGGAKNIQYF. As DNA, the CDR3 is TGTGCCAGCAGCGATATTAGCGGGGGAGGGGCCAAAAACATTCAGTACTTC.

CDR3 sequence reads: CASSLLPGEGEKLFF. The CDR3 DNA sequence: TGTGCCAGCAGCTTGTTGCCAGGGGAAGGAGAAAAACTGTTTTTT. This chain joins TRBV5-5 and TRBJ1-4; weak D call: TRBD1 (6 bases). Per germline, CDR1 SGHKS and CDR2 YYEKEE (reference sequence). There are 15 residues in the CDR3. V was cut by 1 base and J by 8 bases, with 15 bases left in between.

The V gene is TRBV11-2, the J gene TRBJ1-6; 8 bases line up with TRBD1. Germline V gives CDR1 SGHAT, CDR2 FQNNGV. This CDR3 is 15 amino acids long. The ends lost 5 bases at V and 9 bases at J; junction bases unmatched: 9. The CDR3 here is CASSPRGQGGSPLHF. CDR3 in DNA: TGTGCCAGCAGCCCAAGAGGACAGGGTGGTTCACCCCTCCACTTT.

This chain connects TRBV5-1 to TRBJ2-1; D is undetermined. The CDR3 length is 15 residues. Deletions cut 0 bases from V and 0 bases from J, with 7 bases between. CDR1 is SGHRS, CDR2 YFSETQ, per germline. The DNA for the CDR3 is TGCGCCAGCAGCTTGGATTGGAGCTCCTACAATGAGCAGTTCTTC. It specifies CASSLDWSSYNEQFF.